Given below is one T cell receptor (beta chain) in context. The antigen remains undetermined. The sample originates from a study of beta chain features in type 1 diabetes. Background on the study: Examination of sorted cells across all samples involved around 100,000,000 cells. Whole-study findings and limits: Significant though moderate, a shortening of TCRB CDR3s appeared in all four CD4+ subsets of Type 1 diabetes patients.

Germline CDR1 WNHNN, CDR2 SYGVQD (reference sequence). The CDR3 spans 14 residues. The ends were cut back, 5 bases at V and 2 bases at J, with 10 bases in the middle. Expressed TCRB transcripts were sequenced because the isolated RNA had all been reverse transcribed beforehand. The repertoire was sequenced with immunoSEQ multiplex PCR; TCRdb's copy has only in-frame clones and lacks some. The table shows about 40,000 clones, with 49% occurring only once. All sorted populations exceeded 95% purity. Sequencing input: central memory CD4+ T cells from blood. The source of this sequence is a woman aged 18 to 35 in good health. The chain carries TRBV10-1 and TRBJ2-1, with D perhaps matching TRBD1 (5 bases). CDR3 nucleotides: TGCGCCAGCAGTTCCACAGGCCCCTACAATGAGCAGTTCTTC. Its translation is CASSSTGPYNEQFF.